This TCR beta chain appears in the sequencing data of a study of OX40 agonist ivuxolimab in advanced cancers. Background for the entire study: The costimulatory receptor OX40 (CD134) was targeted by ivuxolimab, a fully human IgG2 agonistic monoclonal antibody. Of the approximately 50 dose-escalation patients, hepatocellular carcinoma was present in approximately 20, melanoma in around 15, renal cell carcinoma in 9 and head and neck cancer in 9. Partial responses were achieved by three dose-escalation patients, of whom one had hepatocellular carcinoma and two had cutaneous melanoma. The paper describes the monotherapy dose-escalation part (N of about 47 patients) of the phase I trial of ivuxolimab. Intravenous ivuxolimab was administered to patients every 2 weeks at six dose levels: 0.01, 0.1, 0.3, 1.5, 3 and 10 mg/kg. In the dose-escalation cohort, 65% to 90% of patients were male, and the mean age was approximately 60 years, with a range of about 20 to 90. The point of sequencing TCRbeta in the periphery was to test whether ivuxolimab changed TCR sequence diversity and drove clonal T-cell expansion. Patients were allowed to have had prior anti-PD-1, anti-PD-L1 or anti-CTLA-4 therapy, and approximately 40% of the dose-escalation patients had been treated with checkpoint inhibitors. What the work shows at the level of the full study, not this receptor alone: The antigen specificity of the peripheral T cells that underwent clonal expansion was not determined. At doses of 0.1 to 3.0 mg/kg, clonal expansion of both CD4+ and CD8+ T cells in blood was seen between baseline and week 6. In the 0.1-3.0 mg/kg groups, partial responders had among the lowest normalized peripheral clonal expansion, particularly in CD8+ T cells. On average, CD8+ T cells showed more expanded clones than CD4+ T cells after ivuxolimab. Low levels of normalized T-cell clonal expansion were also seen in some nonresponding patients.

In the germline V gene, CDR1 corresponds to SGHTA and CDR2 to FQGTGA. V is cut back by 2 bases and J by 1 base, with 5 bases in the junction unmatched. Inclusive of the bounding cysteine and phenylalanine, the CDR3 is 15 residues long. The retained sequence is limited to the CDR3, 45 bases, with the frame set at the first base. To sequence the TCRbeta CDR3 region, genomic DNA was isolated from the sorted cells. The immunoSEQ Assay was used for sequencing of TCRbeta CDR3 regions. Not all clones reach the TCRdb copy of this immuneACCESS table, which keeps in-frame sequences only. Checked studies attribute under half of the gap to unresolved V genes and leave the rest unexplained. A total of 120,000 or so clones appear in this sample, 89% of them only once. About 0.28% of the sample rests with the top ten. This clone was seen a single time. No antigen is known for it. No clone much larger than this one lies a single base away; base qualities are absent.

The trial excluded patients who had a history of autoimmune disease or were on systemic immunosuppression. Peripheral blood for TCR sequencing was drawn from every dose cohort at baseline, at cycle 4 day 1 and at cycle 7 day 1. The samples were taken from a phase I, first-in-human, multicenter, open-label dose-escalation trial of ivuxolimab. Adults with locally advanced or metastatic head and neck squamous cell, hepatocellular, melanoma or renal cell carcinoma were enrolled in the trial. Before TCR sequencing, CD4+ T cells and CD8+ T cells from peripheral blood were sorted into separate populations.

The rearrangement combines TRBV7-3 with TRBJ2-7; 7 middle bases align to TRBD2. The TCR was taken from an adult with an advanced solid tumor such as melanoma, head and neck, liver or kidney cancer. The sample here was CD4+ or CD8+ T cells sorted from blood, taken in a trial of the OX40 agonist ivuxolimab. CDR3 reads: CASSLLSGSSYEQYF. The DNA is as follows: TGTGCCAGCAGCTTACTTAGCGGGTCTTCCTACGAGCAGTACTTC.